The clone carrying this TCR beta chain showed up just a few times. Its antigen is currently unknown. The source of the sample is a study of cytomegalovirus exposure and HLA in healthy donors. Findings of the study overall: Other equally common chains were less clonally expanded than HLA-associated TCR beta chains, a later analysis showed. TRBV6-2, TRBV6-3 and some other V segments were unresolvable in 87-base-pair reads.

This PCR relied on a set of 60 Vbeta primers and 13 Jbeta primers. Method: immunoSEQ multiplex PCR; TCRdb's copy keeps in-frame clones and lacks some. The top ten clones hold about 3.8% of a sample with 200,000 to 250,000 clones, around 73% of them seen once. V was pared by 6 bases and J by 5 bases, with 7 bases between. The CDR3 has 11 amino acids. Germline CDR1 and CDR2: MNHNY and SVGAGI (reference sequence). J is TRBJ1-1 and V is TRBV6-6; D not resolved. The sequencing sample was made of PBMCs. This clonotype was obtained from a male donor in good health and CMV-seronegative. DNA of the CDR3: TGTGCCAGCAGGGAGTTGACTGAAGCTTTCTTT. It yields the protein CASRELTEAFF.